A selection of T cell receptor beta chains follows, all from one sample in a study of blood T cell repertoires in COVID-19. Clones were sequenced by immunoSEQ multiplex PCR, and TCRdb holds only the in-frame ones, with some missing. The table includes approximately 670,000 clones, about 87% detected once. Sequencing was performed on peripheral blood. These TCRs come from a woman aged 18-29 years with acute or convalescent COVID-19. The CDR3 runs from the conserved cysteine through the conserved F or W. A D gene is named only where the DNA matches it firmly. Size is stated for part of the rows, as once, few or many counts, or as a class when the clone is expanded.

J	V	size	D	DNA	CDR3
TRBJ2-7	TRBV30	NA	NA	TGTGCCTGGAATGCGGGGGCCCACTCCTACGAGCAGTACTTC	CAWNAGAHSYEQYF
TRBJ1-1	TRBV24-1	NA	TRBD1	TGTGCCACCAGTGATAACGGACAGGGTGAAGCTTTCTTT	CATSDNGQGEAFF
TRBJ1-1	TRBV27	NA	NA	TGTGCCAGCCTACGCGGGGCTGAAGCTTTCTTT	CASLRGAEAFF
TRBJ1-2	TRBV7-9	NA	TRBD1	TGTGCCAGCAGCTTAGCAGACAGGGGAATAGATGGCTACACCTTC	CASSLADRGIDGYTF
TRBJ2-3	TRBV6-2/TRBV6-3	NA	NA	TGTGCCAGCAGTTACTCAGCCACAGATACGCAGTATTTT	CASSYSATDTQYF
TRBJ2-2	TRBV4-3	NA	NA	TGCGCCAGCAGCCAAGGGAAAGGTGGGGGGACCACCGGGGAGCTGTTTTTT	CASSQGKGGGTTGELFF
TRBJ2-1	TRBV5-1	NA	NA	TGCGCCAGCAGCTTGGGTGACGGCCCAGGGTCCTACAATGAGCAGTTCTTC	CASSLGDGPGSYNEQFF
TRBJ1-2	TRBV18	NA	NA	TGTGCCAGCTCACCATCACGAACGGTTGGCTATGGCTACACCTTC	CASSPSRTVGYGYTF
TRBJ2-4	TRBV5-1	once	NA	TGCGCCAGCAGCTTCGACAGACCAGCCAAAAACATTCAGTACTTC	CASSFDRPAKNIQYF
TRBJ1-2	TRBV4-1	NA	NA	TGCGCCAGCAGCCAACCCGGACTGGGAAACTATGGCTACACCTTC	CASSQPGLGNYGYTF
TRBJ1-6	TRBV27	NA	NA	TGTGCCAGCAGTTTATGGCCGAATTCACCCCTCCACTTT	CASSLWPNSPLHF
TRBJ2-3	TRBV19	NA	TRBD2	TGTGCCAGTAGTACCCCGAGCGGGGGGGCGACAGATACGCAGTATTTT	CASSTPSGGATDTQYF
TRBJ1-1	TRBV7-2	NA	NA	TGTGCCAGCAGCTTAAGTAGGCAGGGTGAAGCTTTCTTT	CASSLSRQGEAFF
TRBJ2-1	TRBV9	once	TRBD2	TGTGCCAGCAGCGTTGGCCTAGCGGACAATGAGCAGTTCTTC	CASSVGLADNEQFF
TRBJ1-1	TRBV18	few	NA	TGTGCCAGCTCACCACCTCAGAGGGCGCTCAACACTGAAGCTTTCTTT	CASSPPQRALNTEAFF
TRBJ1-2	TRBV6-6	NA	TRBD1	TGTGCCAGCAGTACTGACAGGGGCGGTGGCTACACCTTC	CASSTDRGGGYTF
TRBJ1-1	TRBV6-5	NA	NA	TGTGCCAGCAGTTACTCGGCTGGGAACACTGAAGCTTTCTTT	CASSYSAGNTEAFF
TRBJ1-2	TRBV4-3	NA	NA	TGCGCCAGCAGCCAAGATTCCCCGGGCTATGGCTACACCTTC	CASSQDSPGYGYTF
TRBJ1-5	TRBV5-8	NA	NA	TGTGCCAGCAGCATTCCCCAGGGAAGGCAGCCCCAGCATTTT	CASSIPQGRQPQHF
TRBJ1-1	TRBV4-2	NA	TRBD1	TGTGCCAGCAGCCAAGACGAGAATGACAGGGCTGAAGCTTTCTTT	CASSQDENDRAEAFF
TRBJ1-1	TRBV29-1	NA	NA	TGCAGCGCAGAGTCCGGGACATTGAACACTGAAGCTTTCTTT	CSAESGTLNTEAFF
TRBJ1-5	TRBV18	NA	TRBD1	TGTGCCAGCTCACTAAGTCCCGGGACAGGGCGGCAGCCCCAGCATTTT	CASSLSPGTGRQPQHF
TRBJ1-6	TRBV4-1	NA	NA	TGCGCCAGCAGCCAAGGTGGGGTGACAGGCTATTCACCCCTCCACTTT	CASSQGGVTGYSPLHF
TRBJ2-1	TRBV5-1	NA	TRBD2	TGCGCCAGCAGCTTGAATCCGGGGGGAAATGAGCAGTTCTTC	CASSLNPGGNEQFF
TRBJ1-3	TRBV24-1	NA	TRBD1	TGTGCCACCAGTGATTTAGAAGGGGGCAAAAACACCATATATTTT	CATSDLEGGKNTIYF
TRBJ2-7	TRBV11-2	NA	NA	TGTGCCAGCAGCTTAGCAGGCTCCTACTCCTACGAGCAGTACTTC	CASSLAGSYSYEQYF
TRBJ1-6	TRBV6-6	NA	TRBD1	TGTGCCAGCAGTTCCGGGACAGAGGGGTCACCCCTCCACTTT	CASSSGTEGSPLHF
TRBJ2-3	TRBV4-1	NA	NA	TGCGCCAGCAGCCCCTGGGGGGACTGGGGAAACACAGATACGCAGTATTTT	CASSPWGDWGNTDTQYF
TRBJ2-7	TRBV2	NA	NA	TGTGCCAGCAGTGAGCCACAGGGAGCCTACGAGCAGTACTTC	CASSEPQGAYEQYF
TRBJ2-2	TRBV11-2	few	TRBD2	TGTGCCAGCTCCTCCTACTGGGGGGGGAACACCGGGGAGCTGTTTTTT	CASSSYWGGNTGELFF
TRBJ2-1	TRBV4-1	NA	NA	TGCGCCAGCAGCCAAGGTCTGAGCGGACCCTACTACAATGAGCAGTTCTTC	CASSQGLSGPYYNEQFF
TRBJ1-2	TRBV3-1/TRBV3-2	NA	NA	TGTGCCAGCAGCCCCATAGGGGGGGCACAGCCCAATGATGGCTACACCTTC	CASSPIGGAQPNDGYTF
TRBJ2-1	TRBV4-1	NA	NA	TGCGCCAGCAGCCGCTTGAGAGACTCCTACAATGAGCAGTTCTTC	CASSRLRDSYNEQFF
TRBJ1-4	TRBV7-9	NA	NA	TGTGCCAGCAGCACCAAGGGACACTTGACAACTAATGAAAAACTGTTTTTT	CASSTKGHLTTNEKLFF
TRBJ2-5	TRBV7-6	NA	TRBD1	TGTGCCAGCAGCCACGGGACAGGGCAAGAGACCCAGTACTTC	CASSHGTGQETQYF
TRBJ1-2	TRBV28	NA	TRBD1	TGTGCCAGCAGTTTGACAGGGGGGACCTATGGCTACACCTTC	CASSLTGGTYGYTF
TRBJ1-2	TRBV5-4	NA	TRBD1	TGTGCCAGCAGCCCAGACAGGGGTCCTAGCTATGGCTACACCTTC	CASSPDRGPSYGYTF
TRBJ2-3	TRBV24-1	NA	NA	TGTGCCACCAGTGATCCCAGTACGAGGGCTATTGGCACAGATACGCAGTATTTT	CATSDPSTRAIGTDTQYF
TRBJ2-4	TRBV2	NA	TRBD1	TGTGCCAGCGGGAAAACCGAGACAGGGGGCAACATTCAGTACTTC	CASGKTETGGNIQYF
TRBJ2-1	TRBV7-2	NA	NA	TGTGCCAGCAGCTTAGTAGGGAGGACCGCCTACAATGAGCAGTTCTTC	CASSLVGRTAYNEQFF
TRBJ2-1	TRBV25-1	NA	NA	TGTGCCAGCAGTGCCCTCCGGGACTCCTCCTACAATGAGCAGTTCTTC	CASSALRDSSYNEQFF
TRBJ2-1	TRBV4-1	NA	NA	TGCGCCAGCAGCCTGGGGACTCCTTCGTACAATGAGCAGTTCTTC	CASSLGTPSYNEQFF
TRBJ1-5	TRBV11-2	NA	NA	TGTGCCAGCAGCTTAGGGACCTTGGGGGGATATAGCAATCAGCCCCAGCATTTT	CASSLGTLGGYSNQPQHF
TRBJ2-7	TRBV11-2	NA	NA	TGTGCCAGCAGCTCTGTCTGGCTTTACGAGCAGTACTTC	CASSSVWLYEQYF
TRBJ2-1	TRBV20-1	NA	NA	TGCAGTGCTAGTTCGACAGCGACCTACAATGAGCAGTTCTTC	CSASSTATYNEQFF
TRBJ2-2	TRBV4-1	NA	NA	TGCGCCAGCAGCCAGGGGGCAGGGGCGAACACCGGGGAGCTGTTTTTT	CASSQGAGANTGELFF
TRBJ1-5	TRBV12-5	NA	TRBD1	TGTGCTAGTGGTTTGCTCTTAGGGGACAGGGGCGGTTATAGCAATCAGCCCCAGCATTTT	CASGLLLGDRGGYSNQPQHF
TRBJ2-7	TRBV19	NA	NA	TGTGCCAGTAGAGATCACCGGGAGTCCTACGAGCAGTACTTC	CASRDHRESYEQYF
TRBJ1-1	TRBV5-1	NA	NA	TGCGCCAGCAGCTTGTGGCTGGTGAACACTGAAGCTTTCTTT	CASSLWLVNTEAFF
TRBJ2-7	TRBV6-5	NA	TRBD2	TGTGCCAGCAGTTACTCCGGACTAGCGGTGGGGGAGCAGTACTTC	CASSYSGLAVGEQYF
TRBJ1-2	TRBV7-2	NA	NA	TGTGCCAGCAGCGCTGCCCCAGGGGTAAATGGCTACACCTTC	CASSAAPGVNGYTF
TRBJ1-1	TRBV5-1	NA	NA	TGCGCCAGCAGCTTCCGAGAGAGAAGCATGAACACTGAAGCTTTCTTT	CASSFRERSMNTEAFF
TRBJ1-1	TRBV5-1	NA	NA	TGCGCCAGCAGCCTAGCCTTGGGAGGGGCACTTGAAGCTTTCTTT	CASSLALGGALEAFF
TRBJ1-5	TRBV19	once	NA	TGTGCCAGTAGTATAGTCGAAGGGGCTAATCAGCCCCAGCATTTT	CASSIVEGANQPQHF
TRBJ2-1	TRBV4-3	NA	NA	TGCGCCAGCAGCCAAAGTTGGCAGGTTCGGCAGTTCTTC	CASSQSWQVRQFF